This TCR beta chain was recorded in a study of metastatic and nonmetastatic thyroid tumors. Study overall: The comparison covered peripheral blood and tumor or nodule tissue in malignant and benign thyroid patients.

Source study methods: Construction of a distant-metastasis classifier for papillary thyroid cancer relied on CDR3 differences across clinicopathological groups. TCRdb reanalyzed the PCR reads via MiXCR. What appears here as the V and J calls and clone size reflects TCRdb's work, not the paper's. The profile shows over 10,000 clones, approximately 33% of them singletons. Study results and caveats: The reported finding was significantly higher TCR beta diversity in malignant thyroid tumors relative to benign nodules, in blood and tumor.

This clone came up a few times. Its antigen remains unidentified. Trimming removed 6 bases at V and 2 bases at J, with 4 bases between. The CDR3 contains 11 residues. Germline V gene data show CDR1 as SNHLY and CDR2 as FYNNEI. Before thyroid surgery, none of the patients had received any treatment. The rearrangement uses TRBV2 and TRBJ1-1; D is unresolved. Specimen: tumor tissue. The receptor comes from a male donor with papillary thyroid cancer or a benign thyroid nodule (not recorded which). Some clones in this sample may be carry-over from other donors' samples. CDR3 amino acids: CASRQNTEAFF. For the CDR3, the DNA is TGTGCCAGCAGACAAAACACTGAAGCTTTCTTT.